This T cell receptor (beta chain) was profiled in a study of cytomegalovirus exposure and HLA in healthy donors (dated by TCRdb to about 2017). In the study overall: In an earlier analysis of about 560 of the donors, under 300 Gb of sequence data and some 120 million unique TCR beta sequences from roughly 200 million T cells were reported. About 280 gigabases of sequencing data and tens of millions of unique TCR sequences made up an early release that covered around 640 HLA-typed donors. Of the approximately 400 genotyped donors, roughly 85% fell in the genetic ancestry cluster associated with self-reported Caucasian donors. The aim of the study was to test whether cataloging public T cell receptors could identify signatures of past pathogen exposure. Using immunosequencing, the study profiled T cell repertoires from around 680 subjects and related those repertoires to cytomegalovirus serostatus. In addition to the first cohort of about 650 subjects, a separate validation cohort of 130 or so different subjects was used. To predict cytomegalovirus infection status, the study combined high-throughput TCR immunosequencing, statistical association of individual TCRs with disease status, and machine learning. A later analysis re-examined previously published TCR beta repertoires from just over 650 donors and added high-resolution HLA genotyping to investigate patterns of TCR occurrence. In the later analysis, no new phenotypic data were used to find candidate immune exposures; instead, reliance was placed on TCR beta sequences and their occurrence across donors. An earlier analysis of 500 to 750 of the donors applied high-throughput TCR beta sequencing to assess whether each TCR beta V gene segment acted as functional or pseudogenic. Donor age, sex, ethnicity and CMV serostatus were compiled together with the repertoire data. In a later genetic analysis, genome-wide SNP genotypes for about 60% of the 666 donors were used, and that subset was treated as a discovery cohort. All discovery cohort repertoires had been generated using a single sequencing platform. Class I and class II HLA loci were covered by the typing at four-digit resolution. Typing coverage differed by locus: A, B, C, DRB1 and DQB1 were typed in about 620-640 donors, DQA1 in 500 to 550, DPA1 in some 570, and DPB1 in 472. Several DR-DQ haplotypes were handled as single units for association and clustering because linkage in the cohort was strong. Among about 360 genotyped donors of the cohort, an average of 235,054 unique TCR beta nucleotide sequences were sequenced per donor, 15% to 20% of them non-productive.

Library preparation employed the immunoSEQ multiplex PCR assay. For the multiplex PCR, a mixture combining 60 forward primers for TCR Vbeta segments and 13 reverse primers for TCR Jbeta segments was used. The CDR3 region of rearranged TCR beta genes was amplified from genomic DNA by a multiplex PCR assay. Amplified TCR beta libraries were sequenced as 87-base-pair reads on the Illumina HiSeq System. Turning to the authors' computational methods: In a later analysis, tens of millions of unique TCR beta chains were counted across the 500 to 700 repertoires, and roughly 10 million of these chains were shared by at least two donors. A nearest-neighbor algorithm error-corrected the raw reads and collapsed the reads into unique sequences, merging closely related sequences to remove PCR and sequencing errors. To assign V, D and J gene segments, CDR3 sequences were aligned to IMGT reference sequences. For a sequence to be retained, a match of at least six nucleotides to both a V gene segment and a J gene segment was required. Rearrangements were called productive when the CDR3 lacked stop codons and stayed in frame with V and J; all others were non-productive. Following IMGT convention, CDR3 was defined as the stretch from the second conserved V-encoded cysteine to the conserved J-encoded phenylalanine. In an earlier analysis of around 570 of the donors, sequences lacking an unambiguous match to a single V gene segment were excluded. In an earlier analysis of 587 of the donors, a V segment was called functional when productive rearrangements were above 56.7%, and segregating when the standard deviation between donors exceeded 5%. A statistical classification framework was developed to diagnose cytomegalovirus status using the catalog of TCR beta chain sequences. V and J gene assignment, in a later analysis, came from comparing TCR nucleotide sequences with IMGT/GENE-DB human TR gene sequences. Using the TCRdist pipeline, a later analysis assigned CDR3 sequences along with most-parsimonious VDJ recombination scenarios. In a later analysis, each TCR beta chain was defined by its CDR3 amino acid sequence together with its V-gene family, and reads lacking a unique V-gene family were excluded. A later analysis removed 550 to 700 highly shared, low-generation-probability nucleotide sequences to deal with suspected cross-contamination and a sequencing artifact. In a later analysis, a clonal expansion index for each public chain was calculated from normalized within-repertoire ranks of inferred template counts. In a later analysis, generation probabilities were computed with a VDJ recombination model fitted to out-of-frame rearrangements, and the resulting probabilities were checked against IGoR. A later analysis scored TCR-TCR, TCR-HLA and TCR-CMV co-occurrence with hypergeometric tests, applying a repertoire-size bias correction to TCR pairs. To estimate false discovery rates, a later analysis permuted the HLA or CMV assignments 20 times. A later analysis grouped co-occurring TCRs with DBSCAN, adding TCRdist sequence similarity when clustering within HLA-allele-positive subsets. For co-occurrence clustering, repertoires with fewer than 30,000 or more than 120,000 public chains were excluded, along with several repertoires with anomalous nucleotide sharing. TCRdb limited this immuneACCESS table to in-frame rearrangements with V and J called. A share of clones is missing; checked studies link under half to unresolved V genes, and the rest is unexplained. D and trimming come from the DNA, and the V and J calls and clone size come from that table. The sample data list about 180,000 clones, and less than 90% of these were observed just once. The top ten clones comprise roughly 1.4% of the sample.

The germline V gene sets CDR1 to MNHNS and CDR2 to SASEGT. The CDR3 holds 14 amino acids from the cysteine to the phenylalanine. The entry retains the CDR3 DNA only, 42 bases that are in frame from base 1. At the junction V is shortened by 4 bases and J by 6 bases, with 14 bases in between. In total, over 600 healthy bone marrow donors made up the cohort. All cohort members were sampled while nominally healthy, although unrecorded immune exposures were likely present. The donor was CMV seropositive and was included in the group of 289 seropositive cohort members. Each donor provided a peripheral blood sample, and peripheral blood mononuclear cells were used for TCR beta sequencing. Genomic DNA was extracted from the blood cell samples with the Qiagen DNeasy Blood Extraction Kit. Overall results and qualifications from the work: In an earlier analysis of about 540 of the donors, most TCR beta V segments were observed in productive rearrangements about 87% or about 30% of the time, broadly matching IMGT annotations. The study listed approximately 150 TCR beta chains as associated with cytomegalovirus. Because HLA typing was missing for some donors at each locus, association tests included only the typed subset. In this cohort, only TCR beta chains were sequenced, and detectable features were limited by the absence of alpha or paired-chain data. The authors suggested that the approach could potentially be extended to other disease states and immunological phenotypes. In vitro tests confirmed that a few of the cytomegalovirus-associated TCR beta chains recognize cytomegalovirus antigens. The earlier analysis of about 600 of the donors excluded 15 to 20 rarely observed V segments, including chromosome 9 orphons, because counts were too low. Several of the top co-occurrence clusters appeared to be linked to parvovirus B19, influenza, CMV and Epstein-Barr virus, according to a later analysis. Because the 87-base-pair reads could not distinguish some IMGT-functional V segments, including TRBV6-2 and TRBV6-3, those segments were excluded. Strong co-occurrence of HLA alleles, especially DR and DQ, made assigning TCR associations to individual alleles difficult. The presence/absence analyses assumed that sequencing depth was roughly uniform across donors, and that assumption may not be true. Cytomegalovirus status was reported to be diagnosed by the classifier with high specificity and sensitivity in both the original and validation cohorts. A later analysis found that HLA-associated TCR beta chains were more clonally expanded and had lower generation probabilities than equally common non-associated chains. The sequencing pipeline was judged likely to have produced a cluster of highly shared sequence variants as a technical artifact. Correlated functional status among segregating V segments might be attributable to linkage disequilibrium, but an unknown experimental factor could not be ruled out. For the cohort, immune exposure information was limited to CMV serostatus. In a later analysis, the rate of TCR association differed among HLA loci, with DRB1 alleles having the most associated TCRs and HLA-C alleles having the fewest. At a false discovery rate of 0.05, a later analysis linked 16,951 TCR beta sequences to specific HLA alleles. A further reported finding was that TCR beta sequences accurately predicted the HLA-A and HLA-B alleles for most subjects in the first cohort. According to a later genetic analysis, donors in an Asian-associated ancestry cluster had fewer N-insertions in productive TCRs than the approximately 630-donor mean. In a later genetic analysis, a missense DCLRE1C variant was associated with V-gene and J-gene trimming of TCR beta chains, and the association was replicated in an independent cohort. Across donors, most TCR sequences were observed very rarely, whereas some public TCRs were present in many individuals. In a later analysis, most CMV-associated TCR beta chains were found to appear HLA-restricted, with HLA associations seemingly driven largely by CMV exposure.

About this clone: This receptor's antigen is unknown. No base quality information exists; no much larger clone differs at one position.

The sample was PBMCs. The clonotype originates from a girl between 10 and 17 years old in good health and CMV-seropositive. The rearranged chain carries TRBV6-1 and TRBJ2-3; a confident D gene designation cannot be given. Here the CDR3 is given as CASSARASGDTQYF. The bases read TGTGCCAGCAGTGCCCGTGCATCCGGGGATACGCAGTATTTT.